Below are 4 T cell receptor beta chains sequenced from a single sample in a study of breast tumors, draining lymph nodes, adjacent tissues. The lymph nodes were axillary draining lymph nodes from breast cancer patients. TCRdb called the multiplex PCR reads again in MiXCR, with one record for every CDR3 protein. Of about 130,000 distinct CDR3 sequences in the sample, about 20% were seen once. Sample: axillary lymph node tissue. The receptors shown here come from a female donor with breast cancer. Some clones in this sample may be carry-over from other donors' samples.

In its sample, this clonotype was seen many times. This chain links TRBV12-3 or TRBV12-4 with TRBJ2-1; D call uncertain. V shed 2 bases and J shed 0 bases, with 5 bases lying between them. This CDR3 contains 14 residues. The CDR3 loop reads CASSLLSSYNEQFF. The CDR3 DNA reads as TGTGCCAGCAGTTTACTAAGCTCCTACAATGAGCAGTTCTTC.

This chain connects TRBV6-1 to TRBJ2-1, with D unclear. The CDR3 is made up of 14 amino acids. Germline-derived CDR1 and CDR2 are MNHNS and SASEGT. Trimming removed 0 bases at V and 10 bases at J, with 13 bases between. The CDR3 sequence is CASSEAPGLEEQFF. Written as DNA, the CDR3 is TGTGCCAGCAGTGAAGCGCCCGGGTTGGAAGAGCAGTTCTTC.

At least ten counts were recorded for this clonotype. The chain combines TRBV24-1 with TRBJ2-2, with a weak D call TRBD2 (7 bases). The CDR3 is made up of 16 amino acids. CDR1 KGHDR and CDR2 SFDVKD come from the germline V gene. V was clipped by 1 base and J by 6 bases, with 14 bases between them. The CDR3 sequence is CATSDFRGAMAGELFF. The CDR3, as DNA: TGTGCCACCAGTGATTTCCGGGGGGCGATGGCCGGGGAGCTGTTTTTT.

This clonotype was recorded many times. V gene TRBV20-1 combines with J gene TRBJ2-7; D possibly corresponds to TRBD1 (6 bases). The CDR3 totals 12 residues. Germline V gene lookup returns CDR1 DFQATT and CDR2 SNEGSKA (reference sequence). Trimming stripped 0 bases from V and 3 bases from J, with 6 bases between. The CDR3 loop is CSAREQGYEQYF. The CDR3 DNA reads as TGCAGTGCTAGAGAACAGGGCTACGAGCAGTACTTC.